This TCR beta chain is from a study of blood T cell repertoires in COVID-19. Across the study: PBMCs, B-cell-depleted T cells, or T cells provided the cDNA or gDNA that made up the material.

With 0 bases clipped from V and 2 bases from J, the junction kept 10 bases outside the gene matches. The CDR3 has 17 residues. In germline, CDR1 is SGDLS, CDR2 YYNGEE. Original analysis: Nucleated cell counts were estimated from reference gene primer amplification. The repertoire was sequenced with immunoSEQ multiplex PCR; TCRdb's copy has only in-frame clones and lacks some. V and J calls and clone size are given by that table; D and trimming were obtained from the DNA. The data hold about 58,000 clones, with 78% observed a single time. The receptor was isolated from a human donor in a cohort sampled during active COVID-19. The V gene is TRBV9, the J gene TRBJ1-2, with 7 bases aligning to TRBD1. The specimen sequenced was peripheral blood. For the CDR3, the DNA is TGTGCCAGCAGCGTAGATCCACAGGGGATTTCCAACTATGGCTACACCTTC. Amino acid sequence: CASSVDPQGISNYGYTF.